One sample yielded the 12 T cell receptor beta chains listed below, sequenced in a study of OX40 agonist ivuxolimab in advanced cancers. TCRdb's table, derived via immunoSEQ multiplex PCR, lists solely in-frame clones and lacks some. The profile shows 65,000 to 80,000 clones, about nine tenths of them singletons. Sequenced here: CD4+ or CD8+ T cells sorted from blood, sampled in a trial of the OX40 agonist ivuxolimab. All receptors derive from an adult with an advanced solid tumor such as melanoma, head and neck, liver or kidney cancer.

The CDR3 loop is CASSPLDRGGVLSYEQYF. Written as DNA, the CDR3 is TGTGCCAGCTCACCTCTCGACCGCGGGGGAGTCCTCTCCTACGAGCAGTACTTC. The J gene is TRBJ2-7, the V gene TRBV18; TRBD2 agrees at 7 bases. CDR1 and CDR2 (germline): KGHSH, LQKENI. J lost 0 bases, V lost 3 bases, and 14 bases had no gene match. The CDR3 totals 18 residues.

J is TRBJ2-7 and V is TRBV7-2; 11 bases fit TRBD1. The V gene end was trimmed by 4 bases and the J gene end by 3 bases; junction bases not matched to a gene: 8. This CDR3 spans 16 amino acids. Germline V lookup: CDR1 SGHTA, CDR2 FQGNSA. The CDR3 DNA is TGTGCCAGCAGCTCCGGGACAGGGGGGTCATTCTACGAGCAGTACTTC. The encoded protein is CASSSGTGGSFYEQYF. Full variable domain (missing parts from reference TRBV7-2 and TRBJ2-7): GAGVSQSPSNKVTEKGKDVELRCDPISGHTALYWYRQSLGQGLEFLIYFQGNSAPDKSGLPSDRFSAERTGGSVSTLTIQRTQQEDSAVYLCASSSGTGGSFYEQYFGPGTRLTVT.

V is TRBV27 and J is TRBJ2-5; the match to TRBD2 covers 11 bases. This CDR3 spans 20 amino acids. CDR1 and CDR2 (germline): MNHEY, SMNVEV (reference sequence). Trimming removed 6 bases from V and 1 base from J; junction bases left unmatched: 19. CDR3 DNA sequence: TGTGCCAGCAGGGAAATCGGGGGGTTTTGGGGGACTAGCGGCCAAGAGACCCAGTACTTC. Translation gives CASREIGGFWGTSGQETQYF.

V and J are TRBV28 and TRBJ2-2, with TRBD1 matching 7 bases. The CDR3 spans 16 residues. Per the germline V gene, CDR1 is MDHEN and CDR2 is SYDVKM. With V trimmed by 6 bases and J by 0 bases, 7 bases remained unmatched. The CDR3: CASSASGTANTGELFF. The CDR3 DNA sequence: TGTGCCAGCAGCGCGTCCGGGACAGCGAACACCGGGGAGCTGTTTTTT. Full variable domain (missing parts from reference TRBV28 and TRBJ2-2): DVKVTQSSRYLVKRTGEKVFLECVQDMDHENMFWYRQDPGLGLRLIYFSYDVKMKEKGDIPEGYSVSREKKERFSLILESASTNQTSMYLCASSASGTANTGELFFGEGSRLTVL.

The chain carries TRBV6-6 and TRBJ1-5, with D possibly matching TRBD1 (6 bases). The germline CDR1 and CDR2 sequences are MNHNY and SVGAGI (reference sequence). There are 15 residues in the CDR3. Trimming stripped 6 bases from V and 2 bases from J, with 14 bases between. CDR3 sequence: CASSPQGLGNQPQHF. CDR3 sequence (DNA): TGTGCCAGCAGCCCCCAGGGGTTGGGCAATCAGCCCCAGCATTTT.

The chain links TRBV5-4 to TRBJ2-7; TRBD1 or TRBD2 may be the D gene (6 bases each). V lost 1 base and J lost 5, with 16 bases in between. This CDR3 is built from 15 residues. Germline V gene sequence: CDR1 SGHNT, CDR2 YYREEE (reference sequence). The CDR3 spells CASSLRRGREDEQYF. DNA for the CDR3: TGTGCCAGCAGCTTGCGTCGGGGGCGAGAAGACGAGCAGTACTTC.

The chain recombines TRBV19 with TRBJ1-1; a weak D match, TRBD1 (6 bases). The length of the CDR3 is 13 residues. V was trimmed by 6 bases and J by 8 bases, leaving 16 bases between them. Germline V gene lookup returns CDR1 LNHDA and CDR2 SQIVND (reference sequence). The CDR3 DNA follows: TGTGCCAGTAGGTTCCTCCAGGGGCCCGAAGCTTTCTTT. Translated, it gives CASRFLQGPEAFF.

V gene TRBV29-1 combines with J gene TRBJ2-5, with 7 bases lining up with TRBD2. This CDR3 region has 13 residues. Per the germline V gene, CDR1 is SQVTM and CDR2 is ANQGSEA. V was pared by 6 bases and J by 5 bases, with 9 bases of the junction left unmatched. CDR3 sequence (DNA): TGCAGCGTGGGGTCGGGGGGTATGGAGACCCAGTACTTC. As protein: CSVGSGGMETQYF.

The chain couples TRBV30 to TRBJ2-1, with 13 bases lining up with TRBD2. V trimming: 3 bases; J trimming: 7 bases; junction bases outside the gene matches: 6. The CDR3 has 15 amino acids. Germline V CDR1 and CDR2: GTSNPN, SVGIG (reference sequence). Written as DNA, the CDR3 is TGTGCCTGGAGCCGGGGACTAGCGGGACTTAATGAGCAGTTCTTC. Translation gives CAWSRGLAGLNEQFF.

A single count supports this clone. The chain is built from TRBV11-2 and TRBJ2-5, with 8 bases identical to TRBD2. The V segment lost 5 bases and the J segment 3 bases; nucleotides outside the gene matches: 14. Germline CDR1 is SGHAT and CDR2 is FQNNGV. This CDR3 has 17 amino acids. The CDR3 is CASSTPRGRAGEETQYF. The CDR3 bases are TGTGCCAGCAGCACGCCGCGGGGGAGAGCGGGAGAAGAGACCCAGTACTTC.

The V call is TRBV7-2, the J call TRBJ1-1; 7 bases line up with TRBD1. Looked up from germline, CDR1 is SGHTA and CDR2 is FQGNSA. The junction had 9 bases not matched to a gene; V was cut back by 5 bases and J by 0 bases. This CDR3 is 16 amino acids long. The CDR3 DNA reads as TGTGCCAGCAGCCGTAACACGGGACAGATGAACACTGAAGCTTTCTTT. Its protein product is CASSRNTGQMNTEAFF.

The count of this clone is one. This chain connects TRBV18 to TRBJ1-1, with unresolved D. This CDR3 has 16 residues. Trimming left V 2 bases short and J 2 bases short, with 15 bases between. Germline-derived CDR1 and CDR2 are KGHSH and LQKENI. CDR3 in DNA: TGTGCCAGCTCACCATACTCCGGGTCAGAAAACACTGAAGCTTTCTTT. Translating it yields CASSPYSGSENTEAFF.